This T cell receptor (beta chain) was found in a study of cytomegalovirus exposure and HLA in healthy donors. Study-level findings and limits: The study put around 180 TCR beta chains on its list as cytomegalovirus-associated.

In its sample, this clone was seen once. Its antigen is unidentified. Primers: 60 Vbeta forward and 13 Jbeta reverse. Sequencing used immunoSEQ multiplex PCR; TCRdb keeps in-frame clones, though not all of them. The sample yields roughly 36,000 clones, around 70% seen once. The CDR3 loop spans 13 amino acids. Germline assignment: CDR1 MNHEY and CDR2 SVGAGI. V lost 6 bases, J lost 5 bases, and 13 bases lay in between. V and J are TRBV6-5 and TRBJ2-5, with a possible D match to TRBD2 (5 bases). Sequenced material: PBMCs. This clonotype was sampled from a young man in good health and CMV-seronegative. The CDR3 is CASRVAGAETQYF. CDR3 DNA sequence: TGTGCCAGCAGGGTCGCGGGCGCGGAGACCCAGTACTTC.